A selection of T cell receptor beta chains follows, all from one sample in a study of molecular identifiers for immune sequencing clone quantification. In TCRdb, the PCR reads were re-called with MiXCR into one record per CDR3 protein. The sample consists of about 320,000 distinct CDR3 sequences, 24% of them appearing once. What was sequenced was naive CD8+ T cells from blood, with Jurkat cell RNA spiked in. The receptors originated from a human donor in good health. Some libraries in this study had Jurkat cell RNA spiked in. The conserved cysteine and the conserved F or W are not part of the CDR3 here. The order of the fields is D gene, V gene, J gene, CDR3 protein. The D gene is left open where the match is weak.

-,TRBV13,TRBJ2-5,ASSLHGPQETQY
TRBD2,TRBV12-3/TRBV12-4,TRBJ2-7,ASSLKASGHEQY
-,TRBV7-2,TRBJ2-7,ASSTYGGPTNEQY
-,TRBV7-3,TRBJ2-1,ASSLTGIENEQF
-,TRBV7-9,TRBJ1-2,ASSSIGGNYGYT
TRBD2,TRBV19,TRBJ2-3,ASSPSTSGRTDTQY
-,TRBV19,TRBJ2-7,ASNMERHYEQY
TRBD1,TRBV4-3,TRBJ2-7,ASSQGRGLAYEQY
-,TRBV6-5,TRBJ1-5,ASSYPGGPQH
TRBD2,TRBV6-2/TRBV6-3,TRBJ2-3,ASRSGTSTDTQY